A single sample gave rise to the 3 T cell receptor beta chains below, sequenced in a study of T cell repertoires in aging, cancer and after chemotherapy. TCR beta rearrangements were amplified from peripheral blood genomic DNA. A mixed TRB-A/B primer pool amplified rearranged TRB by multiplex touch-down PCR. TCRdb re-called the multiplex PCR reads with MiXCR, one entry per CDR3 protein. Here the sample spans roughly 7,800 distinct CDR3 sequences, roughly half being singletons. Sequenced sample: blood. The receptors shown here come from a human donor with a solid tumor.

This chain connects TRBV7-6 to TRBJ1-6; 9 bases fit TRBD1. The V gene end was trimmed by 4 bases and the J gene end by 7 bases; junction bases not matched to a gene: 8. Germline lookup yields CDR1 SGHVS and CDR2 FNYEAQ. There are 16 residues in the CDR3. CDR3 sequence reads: CASSSDRGKGNSPLHF. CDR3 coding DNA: TGTGCCAGCAGCTCGGACAGGGGAAAAGGCAATTCACCCCTCCACTTT. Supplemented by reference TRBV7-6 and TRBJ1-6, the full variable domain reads GAGVSQSPRYKVTKRGQDVALRCDPISGHVSLYWYRQALGQGPEFLTYFNYEAQQDKSGLPNDRFSAERPEGSISTLTIQRTEQRDSAMYRCASSSDRGKGNSPLHFGNGTRLTVT.

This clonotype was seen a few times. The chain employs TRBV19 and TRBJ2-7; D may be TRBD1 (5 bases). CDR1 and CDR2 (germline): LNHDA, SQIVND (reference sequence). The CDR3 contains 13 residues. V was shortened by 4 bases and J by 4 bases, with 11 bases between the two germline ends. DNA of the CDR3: TGTGCCAGTAGTAGGAGTCAGGGTTACGAGCAGTACTTC. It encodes CASSRSQGYEQYF.

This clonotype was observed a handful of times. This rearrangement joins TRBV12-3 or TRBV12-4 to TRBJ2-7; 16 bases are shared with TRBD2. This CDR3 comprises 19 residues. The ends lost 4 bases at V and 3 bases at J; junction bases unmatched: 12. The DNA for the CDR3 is TGTGCCAGCAGTTCGACGGGGGGACTAGCGGGAGGGCCGAGCTACGAGCAGTACTTC. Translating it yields CASSSTGGLAGGPSYEQYF.